The 11 T cell receptor beta chains in this list originate from one sample, sequenced in a study of cytomegalovirus exposure and HLA in healthy donors. The assay was immunoSEQ multiplex PCR, and TCRdb's table has in-frame clones only and misses some. This repertoire shows about 240,000 clones, about 86% found once; its top ten account for roughly 1.2%. Sequences were obtained from PBMCs. The receptors derive from a woman in her twenties or thirties in good health and CMV-seropositive.

This sequence joins TRBV5-4 and TRBJ1-2, with D perhaps TRBD1 (6 bases). This CDR3 is built from 15 residues. CDR1 is SGHNT, CDR2 YYREEE, per germline (reference sequence). The ends were cut back, 1 base at V and 1 base at J, with 11 bases in the middle. The CDR3 coding sequence is TGTGCCAGCAGCTTGCGGGGCAGGGGTAACTATGGCTACACCTTC. Its translation is CASSLRGRGNYGYTF.

This clone was counted between two and nine times. This chain connects TRBV7-9 to TRBJ1-2; D is perhaps TRBD1 (6 bases). Germline values: CDR1 SEHNR, CDR2 FQNEAQ (reference sequence). Between the trimmed V and J ends, which lost 5 bases and 7 bases, there was a span of 11 bases. The CDR3 extends over 12 amino acids. The CDR3 region is CASSAQGPGYTF. CDR3 bases: TGTGCCAGCAGCGCCCAGGGGCCTGGCTACACCTTC.

Worth noting for this clone: The sample contains more than one DNA sequence encoding this CDR3. This rearrangement joins TRBV5-1 to TRBJ2-3; 13 bases line up with TRBD2. The CDR3 runs 16 residues. V trimming: 4 bases; J trimming: 0 bases; junction bases outside the gene matches: 2. Germline V gene sequence: CDR1 SGHRS, CDR2 YFSETQ. CDR3 coding DNA: TGCGCCAGCAGCCCGGGACTAGCGGGAAGCACAGATACGCAGTATTTT. Translation gives CASSPGLAGSTDTQYF.

V usage is TRBV6-4 and J usage is TRBJ1-5; D gene unclear. V was trimmed by 5 bases and J by 2 bases, leaving 10 bases between them. This CDR3 contains 14 residues. Germline lookup yields CDR1 MRHNA and CDR2 SNTAGT. CDR3 DNA: TGTGCCAGCAGTACGGAGTGGGGCAATCAGCCCCAGCATTTT. Translated: CASSTEWGNQPQHF.

This clone was seen a few times. The CDR3 DNA sequence: TGTGCCAGCAGCCATAGACCGGGACTACTCCACGAGCAGTACTTC. This translates into CASSHRPGLLHEQYF. The chain has TRBV4-2 and TRBJ2-7, with 7 bases that match TRBD2. CDR3 size: 15 residues. Losses at the gene ends were 3 bases for V and 5 bases for J; bases not matched to a gene: 10. CDR1 is LGHNA and CDR2 is YNFKEQ in the germline V gene.

This CDR3 is CASSPGTNKNIQYF. In DNA form, the CDR3 reads TGTGCCAGCAGCCCCGGGACTAACAAAAACATTCAGTACTTC. J is TRBJ2-4 and V is TRBV7-9; 7 bases fit TRBD2. Trimming took 5 bases from V and 3 from J; bases not matched to a gene: 4. The CDR3 runs to 14 residues. In germline, CDR1 is SEHNR, CDR2 FQNEAQ (reference sequence).

This chain connects TRBV2 to TRBJ2-5, with 15 bases aligning to TRBD2. Germline-derived CDR1 and CDR2 are SNHLY and FYNNEI. The junction had 3 bases not matched to a gene; V was cut back by 3 bases and J by 4 bases. The CDR3 consists of 16 residues. This CDR3 is CASSEPGLAGGETQYF. CDR3 nucleotides: TGTGCCAGCAGTGAGCCGGGACTAGCGGGAGGAGAGACCCAGTACTTC.

V and J are TRBV7-3 and TRBJ1-2, with 9 bases identical to TRBD1. The CDR3 contains 13 residues. Trimming cost V 5 bases and J 8 bases; bases outside gene matches: 6. CDR1 SGHTA and CDR2 FQGTGA come from the germline V gene. The CDR3 reads CASSPGQGRGYTF. The CDR3 DNA follows: TGTGCCAGCAGCCCGGGACAGGGTCGGGGCTACACCTTC.

This CDR3 is CASKGALWGYTF. CDR3 coding DNA: TGTGCCAGTAAAGGGGCCCTCTGGGGCTACACCTTC. The chain is built from TRBV19 and TRBJ1-2, with D possibly matching TRBD1 (5 bases). Germline CDR1 and CDR2: LNHDA and SQIVND (reference sequence). The CDR3 covers 12 residues. V gave up 7 bases and J gave up 8 bases, with 14 bases separating them.

V and J are TRBV6-5 and TRBJ1-2; D is undetermined. The length of the CDR3 is 14 residues. The germline gives CDR1 MNHEY, CDR2 SVGAGI. Trimming stripped 3 bases from V and 2 bases from J, with 10 bases between. CDR3 bases: TGTGCCAGCAGTTATCGGCAGGCAAACTATGGCTACACCTTC. Protein: CASSYRQANYGYTF.

The chain couples TRBV10-3 to TRBJ1-2, with 8 nucleotides matching TRBD1. V shed 10 bases, J shed 6 bases, and the junction held 13 bases outside the gene matches. Germline V gene lookup returns CDR1 ENHRY and CDR2 SYGVKD. This CDR3 has 14 amino acids. CDR3 coding DNA: TGTGCCACCGGCAAGGACAGGGATAATGATGGCTACACCTTC. Its protein product is CATGKDRDNDGYTF.